These T cell receptor beta chains were read from a single sample in a study of regulatory T cells in long-lasting Graves disease. TCRdb fed the multiplex PCR reads into MiXCR, producing one record per CDR3 protein. The sample records a few hundred thousand distinct CDR3 sequences, about 15% being singletons. These data also formed part of another study, on T cells in Graves' hyperthyroidism and ophthalmopathy.

Sequenced material: peripheral blood mononuclear cells (PBMCs), taken at new diagnosis, from a patient treated with antithyroid drugs. The receptors were sampled from a woman between 50 and 59 years old with Graves disease. Each CDR3 is given with its conserved first and last residue. Each record gives: clone size, D gene, J gene, V gene, CDR3 protein, CDR3 DNA. The D gene is left open where the match is weak. A row's size may be missing; if present it is once, few, many or a size class.

few,.,TRBJ2-2,TRBV6-1,CASSRTVGVTGELFF,TGTGCCAGCAGTCGGACCGTCGGGGTCACCGGGGAGCTGTTTTTT
many,.,TRBJ2-5,TRBV28,CASSSHGTLWPQYF,TGTGCCAGCAGTTCGCACGGGACCCTATGGCCCCAGTACTTC
many,TRBD1,TRBJ2-1,TRBV7-9,CASNPGSGQGHYNEQFF,TGTGCCAGCAACCCGGGGTCAGGACAGGGCCACTACAATGAGCAGTTCTTC
.,TRBD2,TRBJ2-1,TRBV19,CASSKGQGTSGSSYNEQFF,TGTGCCAGTAGCAAAGGACAGGGGACTAGCGGGAGCTCCTACAATGAGCAGTTCTTC
many,TRBD1,TRBJ1-4,TRBV28,CASSLGQTTNEKLFF,TGTGCCAGCAGTTTGGGACAGACAACTAATGAAAAACTGTTTTTT
.,TRBD2,TRBJ2-1,TRBV7-3,CASSLTGTSDNEQFF,TGTGCCAGCAGCTTAACCGGGACTAGCGACAATGAGCAGTTCTTC
.,.,TRBJ2-2,TRBV19,CASNDRGEAGELFF,TGTGCCAGTAACGATAGGGGGGAGGCCGGGGAGCTGTTTTTT
few,.,TRBJ2-1,TRBV18,CASSDSTYNEQFF,TGTGCCAGCTCCGACAGCACCTACAATGAGCAGTTCTTC
many,.,TRBJ1-2,TRBV2,CASRGPGTNYGYTF,TGTGCCAGCAGGGGGCCTGGGACTAACTATGGCTACACCTTC
many,.,TRBJ1-5,TRBV5-1,CASSPEGGQPQHF,TGCGCCAGCAGCCCGGAGGGGGGTCAGCCCCAGCATTTT
.,TRBD2,TRBJ2-1,TRBV5-1,CASSLAGGDYLYNEQFF,TGCGCCAGCAGCTTGGCCGGGGGGGACTATCTCTACAATGAGCAGTTCTTC
many,TRBD1,TRBJ2-1,TRBV7-9,CASSLGSRGRGEQFF,TGTGCCAGCAGCTTAGGATCAAGGGGGCGAGGCGAGCAGTTCTTC
many,.,TRBJ2-7,TRBV18,CASSPLAQGYEQYF,TGTGCCAGCTCACCGTTAGCCCAGGGTTACGAGCAGTACTTC
many,TRBD1,TRBJ2-1,TRBV12-3/TRBV12-4,CASSRTGKQFF,TGTGCCAGCAGCAGGACAGGGAAGCAGTTCTTC
few,.,TRBJ2-3,TRBV7-6,CASSPRTIYRDTDTQYF,TGTGCCAGCAGCCCACGGACCATTTACCGAGACACAGATACGCAGTATTTT
many,TRBD1,TRBJ2-1,TRBV7-9,CASSLRRVTGGDLNEQFF,TGTGCCAGCAGCTTAAGAAGGGTGACAGGGGGCGACCTCAATGAGCAGTTCTTC
many,.,TRBJ2-7,TRBV6-5,CASSYGAGTYEQYF,TGTGCCAGCAGTTACGGGGCAGGCACCTACGAGCAGTACTTC
many,TRBD2,TRBJ2-3,TRBV7-2,CASSRKSGRGSDTQYF,TGTGCCAGCAGTCGTAAGAGCGGGAGGGGCTCAGATACGCAGTATTTT
many,TRBD1,TRBJ1-3,TRBV30,CACHDRAGNTIYF,TGTGCCTGCCACGACAGGGCTGGAAACACCATATATTTT
.,TRBD1,TRBJ1-5,TRBV24-1,CATSDATGGYVNQPQHF,TGTGCCACCAGTGACGCGACAGGGGGCTACGTCAATCAGCCCCAGCATTTT
few,TRBD2,TRBJ2-7,TRBV5-1,CASSLLAGDEQYF,TGCGCCAGCAGCTTGTTAGCGGGAGACGAGCAGTACTTC
few,TRBD1,TRBJ2-5,TRBV7-3,CASSVGGTGGSETQYF,TGTGCCAGCAGCGTAGGCGGGACAGGGGGATCGGAGACCCAGTACTTC
many,.,TRBJ1-1,TRBV28,CASTLPAPRTEAFF,TGTGCCAGCACCCTCCCGGCTCCACGCACTGAAGCTTTCTTT
.,TRBD2,TRBJ2-7,TRBV3-1,CASSQILAGGGEQYF,TGTGCCAGCAGCCAAATCCTAGCGGGAGGGGGTGAGCAGTACTTC
many,.,TRBJ2-1,TRBV11-2,CASSLPSRDEQFF,TGTGCCAGCAGCTTACCCAGCAGGGATGAGCAGTTCTTC
few,TRBD1,TRBJ2-7,TRBV6-1,CASSERWTGVTGYEQYF,TGTGCCAGCAGTGAACGATGGACAGGGGTAACGGGTTACGAGCAGTACTTC
many,.,TRBJ2-6,TRBV27,CASSLVPAGLSGANVLTF,TGTGCCAGCAGTTTAGTGCCGGCAGGGCTCTCTGGGGCCAACGTCCTGACTTTC
many,.,TRBJ2-3,TRBV6-2/TRBV6-3,CASSRLGVSDTQYF,TGTGCCAGCAGCCGTCTCGGAGTTTCAGATACGCAGTATTTT
.,.,TRBJ2-5,TRBV5-1,CASSRPAGAQETQYF,TGCGCCAGCAGCCGGCCGGCAGGGGCCCAGGAGACCCAGTACTTC
many,.,TRBJ2-3,TRBV7-9,CASSLGGTSTTDTQYF,TGTGCCAGCAGCTTAGGGGGGACTTCAACCACAGATACGCAGTATTTT
few,TRBD1,TRBJ1-2,TRBV5-1,CASRPGQGRVDGYTF,TGCGCCAGCAGACCTGGACAGGGTAGGGTTGATGGCTACACCTTC
many,TRBD1,TRBJ2-7,TRBV11-2,CASSTGTGTYYEQYF,TGTGCCAGCAGCACCGGGACAGGGACATACTACGAGCAGTACTTC
many,.,TRBJ1-1,TRBV11-2,CASSHDKNTEAFF,TGTGCCAGCAGCCATGACAAGAACACTGAAGCTTTCTTT
many,.,TRBJ2-7,TRBV30,CAWSRPELSYEQYF,TGTGCCTGGAGTCGCCCCGAGCTCTCATACGAGCAGTACTTC
many,TRBD2,TRBJ2-5,TRBV28,CASSYERGGGRSGETQYF,TGTGCCAGCAGCTACGAAAGAGGAGGCGGGAGGAGTGGAGAGACCCAGTACTTC
many,.,TRBJ2-3,TRBV28,CASRVEGRTQYF,TGTGCCAGCAGAGTGGAGGGCAGAACGCAGTATTTT
many,TRBD2,TRBJ2-1,TRBV24-1,CATSDPFGGRMNEQFF,TGTGCCACCAGTGACCCCTTTGGCGGGAGGATGAATGAGCAGTTCTTC
few,.,TRBJ1-2,TRBV29-1,CSVDRGGDYGYTF,TGCAGCGTTGACAGGGGAGGGGACTATGGCTACACCTTC
many,.,TRBJ1-2,TRBV28,CASSKEGMSYGYTF,TGTGCCAGCAGTAAAGAGGGGATGAGCTATGGCTACACCTTC
few,.,TRBJ1-6,TRBV29-1,CSVRPDRGSPLHF,TGCAGCGTACGTCCAGACAGAGGTTCACCCCTCCACTTT
many,TRBD2,TRBJ2-3,TRBV5-8,CASSPGTSGRVYTQYF,TGTGCCAGCAGCCCAGGGACTAGCGGGAGAGTTTATACGCAGTATTTT
many,TRBD2,TRBJ2-1,TRBV29-1,CSVASGGGYNEQFF,TGCAGCGTCGCTAGCGGTGGGGGTTACAATGAGCAGTTCTTC
few,.,TRBJ1-1,TRBV5-8,CASSPQGWGNTEAFF,TGTGCCAGCAGCCCCCAGGGGTGGGGGAACACTGAAGCTTTCTTT
many,.,TRBJ2-3,TRBV18,CASSPTGRTDTQYF,TGTGCCAGCTCACCGACAGGCCGCACAGATACGCAGTATTTT
many,.,TRBJ1-1,TRBV11-2,CASSTLRGFTEAFF,TGTGCCAGCAGCACGCTCAGGGGATTCACTGAAGCTTTCTTT
many,.,TRBJ2-1,TRBV30,CAWSWANSNNEQFF,TGTGCCTGGTCGTGGGCCAATTCGAACAATGAGCAGTTCTTC
few,TRBD1,TRBJ2-7,TRBV6-1,CASSLRGRQYF,TGTGCCAGCAGCCTCAGGGGGCGACAGTACTTC
few,TRBD2,TRBJ2-3,TRBV4-1,CASSLPAGAGRADTQYF,TGCGCCAGCAGCCTACCAGCGGGAGCCGGTCGAGCAGATACGCAGTATTTT
many,TRBD2,TRBJ2-7,TRBV13,CASRTRAGTYEQYF,TGTGCCAGCAGGACCCGAGCGGGGACCTACGAGCAGTACTTC
.,.,TRBJ2-5,TRBV7-3,CASSLEGEGGAETQYF,TGTGCCAGCAGCTTAGAGGGCGAAGGGGGGGCGGAGACCCAGTACTTC
many,TRBD2,TRBJ2-1,TRBV27,CASSSLLGAGASNEQFF,TGTGCCAGCAGTTCCCTGCTTGGAGCGGGAGCTTCCAATGAGCAGTTCTTC
.,.,TRBJ2-1,TRBV6-1,CASSVIGLENNEQFF,TGTGCCAGCAGTGTAATTGGACTGGAAAACAATGAGCAGTTCTTC
few,TRBD2,TRBJ2-7,TRBV19,CASSPTAGLADEQYF,TGTGCCAGTAGTCCCACAGCGGGACTAGCTGACGAGCAGTACTTC